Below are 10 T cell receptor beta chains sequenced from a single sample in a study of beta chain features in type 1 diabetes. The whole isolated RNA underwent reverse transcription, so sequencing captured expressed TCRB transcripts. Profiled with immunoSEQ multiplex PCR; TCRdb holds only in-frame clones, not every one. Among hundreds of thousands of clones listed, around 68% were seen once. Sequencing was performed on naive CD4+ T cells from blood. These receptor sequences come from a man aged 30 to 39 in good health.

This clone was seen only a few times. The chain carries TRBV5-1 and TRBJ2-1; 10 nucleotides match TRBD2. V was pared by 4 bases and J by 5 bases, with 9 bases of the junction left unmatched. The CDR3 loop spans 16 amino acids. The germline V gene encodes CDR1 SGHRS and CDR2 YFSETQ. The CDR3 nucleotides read TGCGCCAGCAGCCTCCGAATAGCGGGAGGCCACAATGAGCAGTTCTTC. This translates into CASSLRIAGGHNEQFF.

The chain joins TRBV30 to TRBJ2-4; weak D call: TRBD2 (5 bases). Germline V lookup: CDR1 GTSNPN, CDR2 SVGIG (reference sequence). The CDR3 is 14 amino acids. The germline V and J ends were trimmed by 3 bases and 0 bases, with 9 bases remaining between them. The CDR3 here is CAWSDGLAKNIQYF. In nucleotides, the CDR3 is TGTGCCTGGAGCGATGGACTAGCCAAAAACATTCAGTACTTC.

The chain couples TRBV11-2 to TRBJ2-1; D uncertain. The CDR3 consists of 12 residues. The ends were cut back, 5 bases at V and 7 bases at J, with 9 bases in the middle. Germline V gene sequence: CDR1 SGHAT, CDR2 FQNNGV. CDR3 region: CASSPGRNEQFF. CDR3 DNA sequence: TGTGCCAGCAGCCCAGGAAGGAATGAGCAGTTCTTC.

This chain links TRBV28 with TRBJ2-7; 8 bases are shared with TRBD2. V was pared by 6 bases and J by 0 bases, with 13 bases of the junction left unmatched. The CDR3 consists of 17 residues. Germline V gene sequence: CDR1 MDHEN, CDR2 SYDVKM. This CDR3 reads CASRMLVAGGHSYEQYF. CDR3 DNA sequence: TGTGCCAGCAGGATGCTCGTTGCGGGAGGTCACTCCTACGAGCAGTACTTC. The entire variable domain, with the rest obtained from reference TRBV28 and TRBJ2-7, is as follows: DVKVTQSSRYLVKRTGEKVFLECVQDMDHENMFWYRQDPGLGLRLIYFSYDVKMKEKGDIPEGYSVSREKKERFSLILESASTNQTSMYLCASRMLVAGGHSYEQYFGPGTRLTVT.

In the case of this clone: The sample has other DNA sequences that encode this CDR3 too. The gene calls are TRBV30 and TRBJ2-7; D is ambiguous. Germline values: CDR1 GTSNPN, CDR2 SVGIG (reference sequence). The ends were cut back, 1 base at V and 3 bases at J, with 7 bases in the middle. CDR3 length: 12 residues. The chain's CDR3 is CAWSAGSYEQYF. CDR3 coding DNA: TGTGCCTGGAGTGCGGGCAGCTACGAGCAGTACTTC. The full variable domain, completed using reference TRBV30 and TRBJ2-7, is SQTIHQWPATLVQPVGSPLSLECTVEGTSNPNLYWYRQAAGRGLQLLFYSVGIGQISSEVPQNLSASRPQDRQFILSSKKLLLSDSGFYLCAWSAGSYEQYFGPGTRLTVT.

This CDR3 is CAWNRQGGMETQYF. CDR3 in DNA: TGTGCCTGGAACCGACAGGGTGGTATGGAGACCCAGTACTTC. The genes are TRBV30 and TRBJ2-5, with 7 bases identical to TRBD1. The CDR3 loop spans 14 amino acids. J lost 5 bases, V lost 4 bases, and 10 bases had no gene match. Germline V gene data show CDR1 as GTSNPN and CDR2 as SVGIG (reference sequence).

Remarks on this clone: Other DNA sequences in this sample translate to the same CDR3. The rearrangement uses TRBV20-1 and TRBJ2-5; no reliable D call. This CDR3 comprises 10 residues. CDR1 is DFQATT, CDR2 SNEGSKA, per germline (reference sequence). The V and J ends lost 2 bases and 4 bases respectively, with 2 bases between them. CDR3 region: CSARRETQYF. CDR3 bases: TGCAGTGCTAGAAGAGAGACCCAGTACTTC.

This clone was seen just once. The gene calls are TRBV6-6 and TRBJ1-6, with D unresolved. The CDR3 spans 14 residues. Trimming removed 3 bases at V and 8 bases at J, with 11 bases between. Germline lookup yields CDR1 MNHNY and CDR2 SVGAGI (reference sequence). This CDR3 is CASSYGSGDSPLHF. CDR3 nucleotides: TGTGCCAGCAGTTATGGGAGTGGGGATTCACCCCTCCACTTT.

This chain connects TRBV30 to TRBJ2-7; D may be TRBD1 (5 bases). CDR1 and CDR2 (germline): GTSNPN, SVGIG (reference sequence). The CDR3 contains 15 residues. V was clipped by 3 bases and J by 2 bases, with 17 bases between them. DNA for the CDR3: TGTGCCTGGAGAGCAAGACAGACTTTTCCCTACGAGCAGTACTTC. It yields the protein CAWRARQTFPYEQYF.

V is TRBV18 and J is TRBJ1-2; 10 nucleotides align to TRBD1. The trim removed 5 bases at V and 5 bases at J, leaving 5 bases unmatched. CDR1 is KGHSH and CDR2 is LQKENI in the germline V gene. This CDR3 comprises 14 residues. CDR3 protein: CASSYGQGEYGYTF. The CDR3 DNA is TGTGCCAGCTCATACGGACAGGGGGAGTATGGCTACACCTTC.